These 18 T cell receptor beta chains were sequenced from one sample in a study of blood T cell repertoires in COVID-19. Profiled with immunoSEQ multiplex PCR; TCRdb holds only in-frame clones, not every one. The data show 220,000 or so clones, approximately 82% seen once. The sample taken for sequencing was peripheral blood. These receptor sequences come from a woman of 80 years or more with acute or convalescent COVID-19.

J is TRBJ2-2 and V is TRBV6-6, with TRBD2 identical over 11 bases. Germline loops: CDR1 MNHNY, CDR2 SVGAGI (reference sequence). The V and J ends lost 5 bases and 1 base, in that order; junction bases with no gene match: 12. The CDR3 has 19 amino acids. CDR3 sequence reads: CASSPRPPTSGGNTGELFF. As DNA, the CDR3 is TGTGCCAGCAGTCCCCGCCCCCCTACTAGCGGGGGGAACACCGGGGAGCTGTTTTTT.

The rearrangement links TRBV28 to TRBJ2-5; TRBD2 matches 7 bases. After removal of 5 bases from V and 4 bases from J, the junction contained 7 bases not matched to a gene. Germline loops: CDR1 MDHEN, CDR2 SYDVKM. The CDR3 loop spans 14 amino acids. The CDR3 region is CASSRSGVRETQYF. The CDR3, as DNA: TGTGCCAGCAGTAGAAGCGGGGTTCGAGAGACCCAGTACTTC. Combining the CDR3 with reference TRBV28 and TRBJ2-5 gives the whole variable domain DVKVTQSSRYLVKRTGEKVFLECVQDMDHENMFWYRQDPGLGLRLIYFSYDVKMKEKGDIPEGYSVSREKKERFSLILESASTNQTSMYLCASSRSGVRETQYFGPGTRLLVL.

The V call is TRBV6-5, the J call TRBJ1-2; D is perhaps TRBD1 (6 bases). In germline, CDR1 is MNHEY, CDR2 SVGAGI. This CDR3 is built from 14 residues. V was pared by 7 bases and J by 2 bases, with 14 bases between. This chain's CDR3 is CASKVSDRNYGYTF. CDR3 sequence (DNA): TGTGCCAGCAAAGTCTCCGACAGGAACTATGGCTACACCTTC.

This clone appeared many times. This chain joins TRBV6-2 or TRBV6-3 and TRBJ1-1; D gene uncertain. Germline CDR1 reads MNHEY; CDR2 reads SVGEGT. Trimming pared 0 bases from V and 0 bases from J, leaving 14 bases between. CDR3 size: 17 residues. The CDR3 loop reads CASSYSMARTMNTEAFF. CDR3 in DNA: TGTGCCAGCAGTTACTCGATGGCACGGACTATGAACACTGAAGCTTTCTTT.

In its sample, this clone was seen a few times. The chain joins TRBV7-3 to TRBJ2-2, with D tentatively TRBD2 (5 bases). The CDR3 runs to 14 residues. V was trimmed by 1 base and J by 7 bases, leaving 10 bases between them. Germline V CDR1 and CDR2: SGHTA, FQGTGA. The DNA of the CDR3 is TGTGCCAGCAGCTTAAGGGAGCTGGGCGGGGAGCTGTTTTTT. It yields the protein CASSLRELGGELFF.

The rearrangement links TRBV5-4 to TRBJ2-5; 10 bases are shared with TRBD1. With V trimmed by 1 base and J by 5 bases, 14 bases remained unmatched. Germline V CDR1 and CDR2: SGHNT, YYREEE (reference sequence). This CDR3 is built from 18 residues. The CDR3 loop reads CASSLRGTGEYSAETQYF. The DNA for the CDR3 is TGTGCCAGCAGCTTGAGGGGGACAGGGGAGTACTCTGCGGAGACCCAGTACTTC.

The chain is built from TRBV5-4 and TRBJ2-5; 7 bases are a match to TRBD1. V trimming: 4 bases; J trimming: 2 bases; junction bases outside the gene matches: 8. This CDR3 contains 15 residues. Germline V CDR1 and CDR2: SGHNT, YYREEE (reference sequence). CDR3 nucleotide sequence: TGTGCCAGCAGCCTAGGGGGCGATCGGCAAGAGACCCAGTACTTC. Amino acid sequence: CASSLGGDRQETQYF.

The chain couples TRBV29-1 to TRBJ2-1; 7 bases are shared with TRBD1. The CDR3 loop spans 16 amino acids. With V trimmed by 4 bases and J by 0 bases, 9 bases remained unmatched. In germline, CDR1 is SQVTM, CDR2 ANQGSEA. CDR3 residues: CSVVSRQGSSYNEQFF. The CDR3 region has the DNA TGCAGCGTTGTATCCCGACAGGGAAGCTCCTACAATGAGCAGTTCTTC.

The J gene is TRBJ1-4, the V gene TRBV3-1 (or the pseudogene TRBV3-2); TRBD1 matches at 7 bases. This CDR3 has 13 residues. Germline assignment: CDR1 LGHDT and CDR2 YNNKEL (reference sequence). V was pared by 4 bases and J by 7 bases, with 3 bases of the junction left unmatched. For the CDR3, the DNA is TGTGCCAGCAGCCCGGGACAGCGTGAAAAACTGTTTTTT. Amino acid sequence: CASSPGQREKLFF.

The rearrangement links TRBV19 to TRBJ1-4, with 7 positions matching TRBD1. The CDR3 is made up of 15 amino acids. Losses at the gene ends were 1 base for V and 8 bases for J; bases not matched to a gene: 7. Germline CDR1 is LNHDA and CDR2 is SQIVND (reference sequence). The CDR3 bases are TGTGCCAGTAGTATAGTGAGGACAGGCGACGAAAAACTGTTTTTT. It codes for CASSIVRTGDEKLFF.

A few counts support this clone. The rearrangement joins TRBV7-3 to TRBJ2-7; D gene uncertain. Trimming removed 2 bases from V and 0 bases from J, with 8 bases in between. The CDR3 sequence is 14 residues long. Per the germline V gene, CDR1 is SGHTA and CDR2 is FQGTGA. The CDR3 DNA reads TGTGCCAGCAGCTTAGACCCTAGCTCCTACGAGCAGTACTTC. It translates to CASSLDPSSYEQYF.

In this sample, this clone turned up once. The rearrangement uses TRBV6-5 and TRBJ2-6; D unclear. This CDR3 comprises 16 residues. Germline assignment: CDR1 MNHEY and CDR2 SVGAGI. The ends were cut back, 0 bases at V and 0 bases at J, with 6 bases in the middle. CDR3 sequence: CASSYSRNSGANVLTF. CDR3 in DNA: TGTGCCAGCAGTTACTCGAGGAACTCTGGGGCCAACGTCCTGACTTTC.

This clone showed up just once. The genes are TRBV3-1 (or the pseudogene TRBV3-2) and TRBJ1-2; weak D call: TRBD1 (5 bases). The V and J ends lost 2 bases and 5 bases respectively, with 9 bases between them. Germline CDR1 LGHDT, CDR2 YNNKEL (reference sequence). This CDR3 has 13 residues. The CDR3 DNA is TGTGCCAGCAGCCAACAAGGGGCTTATGGCTACACCTTC. This codes for CASSQQGAYGYTF.

This chain connects TRBV5-1 to TRBJ2-5; 9 bases match TRBD1. CDR1 and CDR2 (germline): SGHRS, YFSETQ. The CDR3 loop spans 15 amino acids. J lost 3 bases, V lost 3 bases, and 6 bases had no gene match. The DNA of the CDR3 is TGCGCCAGCAGCTCCCAAAGGACAGGGGAAGAGACCCAGTACTTC. Amino acid sequence: CASSSQRTGEETQYF.

The rearrangement links TRBV9 to TRBJ2-1; 9 nucleotides align to TRBD1. Germline CDR1 and CDR2: SGDLS and YYNGEE. Losses at the gene ends were 1 base for V and 3 bases for J; bases not matched to a gene: 5. CDR3 length: 16 residues. CDR3 loop: CASSVTDRGDYNEQFF. CDR3 DNA sequence: TGTGCCAGCAGCGTAACGGACAGGGGAGACTACAATGAGCAGTTCTTC.

This clone was found a few times. For the CDR3, the DNA is TGTGCCTGGAGTGACCGACAGGGGAGTCAGCCCCAGCATTTT. Amino acid sequence: CAWSDRQGSQPQHF. The chain has TRBV30 and TRBJ1-5, with TRBD1 identical over 8 bases. The CDR3 is 14 residues long. V was clipped by 1 base and J by 6 bases; unmatched bases: 5. CDR1 is GTSNPN, CDR2 SVGIG, per germline (reference sequence).

This chain joins TRBV10-3 and TRBJ1-2; possibly TRBD1 for D (6 bases). The V end was cut by 8 bases, the J end by 0 bases, with 16 bases between. CDR1 and CDR2 from the germline V gene are ENHRY and SYGVKD. The CDR3 length is 15 residues. DNA for the CDR3: TGTGCCATCGGTCGGACAGTACCCCCTAACTATGGCTACACCTTC. It specifies CAIGRTVPPNYGYTF.

This chain uses TRBV5-1 with TRBJ2-3; 9 bases are shared with TRBD1. Trimming took 0 bases from V and 0 from J; bases not matched to a gene: 11. CDR3 length: 19 residues. From germline, CDR1 is SGHRS and CDR2 YFSETQ. The CDR3 coding sequence is TGCGCCAGCAGCTTGGGCGCGGTCCCCGGGACAGGGAGCACAGATACGCAGTATTTT. Protein product: CASSLGAVPGTGSTDTQYF.